This T cell receptor beta chain was documented in a study of radiation and T cells in renal cell carcinoma. Study findings and constraints: Without pretreatment biopsies, baseline tumor clonotype presence was undetermined. In blood, top tumor clones expanded by 2 weeks, shrinking by 4.

The time point here: baseline pretreatment blood. Treatment here: 15 Gy SBRT to primary tumor, nephrectomy 4 weeks later. Serial blood draws occurred at baseline and 2 and 4 weeks post-SBRT. Sequencing used immunoSEQ multiplex PCR; TCRdb keeps in-frame clones, though not all of them. The sample has approximately 120,000 clones; approximately 78% are singletons. Points on this clone: The antigen remains undetermined.

The CDR3 spans 11 residues. V lost 1 base, J lost 7 bases, and 2 bases lay in between. CDR1 is SGHDN and CDR2 is FVKESK in the germline V gene. Here the sequenced sample was blood, taken from a patient whose treatment included radiotherapy and nephrectomy. The chain combines TRBV14 with TRBJ2-1; D is unresolved. This clonotype originated in a woman in her sixties with renal cell carcinoma. The CDR3 reads CASSQGNEQFF. The CDR3 nucleotides read TGTGCCAGCAGCCAAGGTAATGAGCAGTTCTTC.